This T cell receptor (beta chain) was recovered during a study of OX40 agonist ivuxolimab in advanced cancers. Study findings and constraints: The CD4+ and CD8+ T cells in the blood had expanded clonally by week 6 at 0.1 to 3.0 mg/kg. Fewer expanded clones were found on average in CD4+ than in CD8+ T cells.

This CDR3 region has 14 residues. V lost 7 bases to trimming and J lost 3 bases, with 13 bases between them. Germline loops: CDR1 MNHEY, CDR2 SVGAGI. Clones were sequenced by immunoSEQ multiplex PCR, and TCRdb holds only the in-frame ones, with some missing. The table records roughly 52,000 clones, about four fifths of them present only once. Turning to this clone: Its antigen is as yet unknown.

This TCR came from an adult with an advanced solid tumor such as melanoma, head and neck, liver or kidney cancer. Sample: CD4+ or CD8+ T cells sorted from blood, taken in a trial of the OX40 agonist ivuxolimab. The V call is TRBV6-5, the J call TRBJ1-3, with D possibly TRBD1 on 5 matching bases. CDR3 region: CASKSGNVGNTIYF. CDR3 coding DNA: TGTGCCAGCAAATCAGGGAATGTTGGAAACACCATATATTTT.